This T cell receptor (beta chain) emerged from a study of CD8 T cell repertoires and HIV-1 epitope variants (TCRdb year 2020). For the study in its entirety: T cells were stimulated in separate culture wells with each of twenty-five peptides representing autologous and known Gag and Nef epitope variants. Control conditions included a CMV, EBV and flu peptide pool, the Ebola AY9 epitope as negative control, and a no-peptide well. The epitopes tested were three Gag epitope families plus Nef HW9 and YT9. Using the EasySep Human T Cell Enrichment Kit, T cells were enriched and then co-cultured with an equal number of autologous T cell-negative cells acting as antigen-presenting cells. Cultures were maintained for around 11 days in IMDM with gentamicin, and half-media changes adding IL-2, IL-7 and IL-15 were performed on days 3 and 7. A 1M T cell aliquot was kept as an uncultured baseline condition, separate from the roughly 87 T cell cultures. A total of some 83 T cell cultures were run, with each culture condition done in triplicate except for one peptide, which was done in duplicate.

Sequencing of TCR beta CDR3 regions was performed at survey depth on the immunoSEQ platform. The QIAamp DNA micro kit was used to extract genomic DNA from every cultured and uncultured CD8+ T cell population. On the study's bioinformatics: Any sample with under 5,000 productive reads was excluded, and this exclusion removed about 7% of the roughly 80 cultures stimulated with HIV peptides. Sequences were trimmed to CDR3 by a MANAFEST web app, and nonproductive sequences, CDR3s under 5 amino acids, and sequences not starting with C or ending with F/W were removed. Clonotypes were classified as antigen-specific only if expansion was observed in at least 2 of 3 replicates versus the no-peptide control at FDR 0.01, only within one epitope family. Specific clonotypes also needed at least fivefold higher frequency than in wells stimulated with peptides from other epitope families. Drawn from immuneACCESS, this table holds only the in-frame rearrangements with V and J called that TCRdb kept. Clones are partly lost; checked studies trace under half to an unresolved V gene and leave the rest unexplained. V and J calls and clone size are copied from that table; D and trimming were computed from the DNA. The sample has more than 4,000 clones on record, around 64% of them singletons. More than 35% of the sample is taken by the ten largest.

The EasySep Human CD8+ T Cell Enrichment Kit was used on day 10 to isolate CD8+ T cells from every culture. A note on this clone: It has no known antigen specificity. Nothing much larger sits one base from this clone, and base qualities are not available.

From the cysteine through the phenylalanine, the CDR3 covers 14 amino acids. The retained sequence is limited to the CDR3, 42 bases, with the frame set at the first base. Trimming accounts for 7 bases at V and 4 bases at J, while the number of junction bases matched to no gene is 7. For CDR1 and CDR2, the germline V gene (reference sequence) lists MNHNY and SVGAGI. The paper as a whole reports these results and caveats: The assay identified only TCR beta chains and indicated proliferation to antigen, not T cell function or cytokine profile. The study identified about ten antigen-specific TCR beta clonotypes, roughly 6 of which appeared to be cross-reactive for autologous or known escape epitope variants. Roughly 5 clonotypes recognized the Nef KF9 family and one the HW9 family, with no responses to the TAALDMSHF plasma variant.

This clonotype was obtained from a male donor with HIV. This chain is built from TRBV6-6 and TRBJ1-1, and 9 junctional nucleotides match TRBD1. The material sequenced was cultured CD8+ T cells derived from PBMCs. The DNA sequence is as follows: TGTGCCAGCACCCCGGACAGGGGAGGCACTGAAGCTTTCTTT. This translates into CASTPDRGGTEAFF.